The 9 T cell receptor beta chains given below trace back to one sample, sequenced in a study of Ad26.COV2.S vaccination and SARS-CoV-2 variants. Treatment: around 19 received Ad26.COV2.S at low or high dose, single or two shots; several received placebo; per-sample allocation not given. After the first vaccine or placebo injection, samples were drawn on day 63. Clones were sequenced by immunoSEQ multiplex PCR, and TCRdb holds only the in-frame ones, with some missing. Altogether 350,000 to 500,000 clones are present, nearly 90% being singletons, with the ten largest covering over 2%. Sample: peripheral blood, taken in a trial of Ad26.COV2.S vaccine versus placebo. Receptor source: a person aged 18-65 years who received the Ad26.COV2.S COVID-19 vaccine or a placebo.

The chain combines TRBV6-5 with TRBJ1-1, with D perhaps matching TRBD1 (5 bases). Trimming removed 1 base from V and 3 bases from J, with 15 bases in between. Germline values: CDR1 MNHEY, CDR2 SVGAGI. This CDR3 has 16 amino acids. The CDR3 is CASSYFFGRGDTEAFF. CDR3 nucleotides: TGTGCCAGCAGTTACTTTTTTGGTAGGGGAGACACTGAAGCTTTCTTT.

This chain links TRBV2 with TRBJ1-5; D gene uncertain. The V end lost 3 bases, the J end lost 1 base, and 7 bases lay between the germline ends. Germline values: CDR1 SNHLY, CDR2 FYNNEI. The CDR3 spans 14 residues. The CDR3 sequence is CASSDGWSNQPQHF. In nucleotides, the CDR3 is TGTGCCAGCAGTGATGGGTGGAGCAATCAGCCCCAGCATTTT. Variable domain in full (rest from reference TRBV2 and TRBJ1-5): EPEVTQTPSHQVTQMGQEVILRCVPISNHLYFYWYRQILGQKVEFLVSFYNNEISEKSEIFDDQFSVERPDGSNFTLKIRSTKLEDSAMYFCASSDGWSNQPQHFGDGTRLSIL.

As DNA, the CDR3 is TGTGCCACCAGCCCTATCGAGACAGGGAGGTACGAGCAGTACTTC. Encoded protein: CATSPIETGRYEQYF. This rearrangement joins TRBV15 to TRBJ2-7; D might be TRBD1 (7 bases). In germline, CDR1 is LNHNV, CDR2 YYDKDF (reference sequence). This CDR3 comprises 15 residues. V dropped 5 bases and J dropped 4 bases, with 18 bases sitting between them.

The chain uses TRBV24-1 and TRBJ2-1, with D possibly being TRBD1 (6 bases). V was clipped by 2 bases and J by 3 bases, with 13 bases between them. The CDR3 is 16 residues long. Per the germline V gene, CDR1 is KGHDR and CDR2 is SFDVKD. Here the CDR3 DNA reads TGTGCCACCAGTGATTCGACAGGACTCCACTACAATGAGCAGTTCTTC. Amino acids: CATSDSTGLHYNEQFF.

The V and J genes are TRBV2 and TRBJ1-1; D may be TRBD1 (6 bases). V shed 7 bases and J shed 1 base, with 16 bases lying between them. The CDR3 consists of 15 residues. Looked up from germline, CDR1 is SNHLY and CDR2 is FYNNEI. CDR3 loop: CASTSGARGNTEAFF. The CDR3 DNA follows: TGTGCCAGCACATCAGGGGCCAGGGGGAACACTGAAGCTTTCTTT.

This chain connects TRBV10-3 to TRBJ1-1, with D possibly being TRBD1 (6 bases). The V and J ends lost 3 bases and 6 bases respectively, with 23 bases between them. The CDR3 is made up of 17 amino acids. Looked up from germline, CDR1 is ENHRY and CDR2 is SYGVKD. CDR3 residues: CAISDGGQLPPFAEAFF. CDR3 DNA: TGTGCCATCAGTGACGGGGGCCAACTCCCTCCGTTTGCTGAAGCTTTCTTT.

The J gene is TRBJ2-3, the V gene TRBV5-1; D possibly corresponds to TRBD2 (5 bases). V lost 2 bases and J 0 bases, leaving 7 bases between the germline ends. This CDR3 comprises 14 residues. Germline CDR1 is SGHRS and CDR2 is YFSETQ. For the CDR3, the DNA is TGCGCCAGCAGCTTAGCGGAGAGCACAGATACGCAGTATTTT. It yields the protein CASSLAESTDTQYF. Supplemented by reference TRBV5-1 and TRBJ2-3, the full variable domain reads KAGVTQTPRYLIKTRGQQVTLSCSPISGHRSVSWYQQTPGQGLQFLFEYFSETQRNKGNFPGRFSGRQFSNSRSEMNVSTLELGDSALYLCASSLAESTDTQYFGPGTRLTVL.

The chain recombines TRBV6-5 with TRBJ2-1; D gene ambiguous. Germline lookup yields CDR1 MNHEY and CDR2 SVGAGI. The V and J ends lost 3 bases and 3 bases respectively, with 12 bases between them. The CDR3 consists of 15 residues. The CDR3 loop reads CASSYAESYYNEQFF. The CDR3 DNA is TGTGCCAGCAGTTATGCGGAAAGTTACTACAATGAGCAGTTCTTC.

The CDR3: CASSQQDNEQFF. The CDR3 region has the DNA TGTGCCAGCAGCCAACAGGACAATGAGCAGTTCTTC. V gene TRBV7-3 combines with J gene TRBJ2-1, with TRBD1 as a possible D gene (5 bases). Germline V gene data show CDR1 as SGHTA and CDR2 as FQGTGA. The CDR3 spans 12 residues. V was pared by 5 bases and J by 5 bases, with 7 bases between.